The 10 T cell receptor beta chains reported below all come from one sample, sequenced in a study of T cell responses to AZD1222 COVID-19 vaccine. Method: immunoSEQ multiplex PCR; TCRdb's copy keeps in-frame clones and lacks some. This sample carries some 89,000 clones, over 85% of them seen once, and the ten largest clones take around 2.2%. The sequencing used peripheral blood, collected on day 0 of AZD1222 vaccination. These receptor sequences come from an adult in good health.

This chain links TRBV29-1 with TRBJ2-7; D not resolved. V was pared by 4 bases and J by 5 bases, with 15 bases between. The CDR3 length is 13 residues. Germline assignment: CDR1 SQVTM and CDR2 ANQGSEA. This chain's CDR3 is CSVVISPMNEQYF. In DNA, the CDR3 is TGCAGCGTTGTTATCTCCCCTATGAACGAGCAGTACTTC.

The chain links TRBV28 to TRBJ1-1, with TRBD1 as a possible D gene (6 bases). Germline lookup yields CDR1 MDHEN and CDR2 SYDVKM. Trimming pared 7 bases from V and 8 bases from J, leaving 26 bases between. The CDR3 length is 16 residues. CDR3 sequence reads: CASTSLGGWVGAEAFF. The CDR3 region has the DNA TGTGCCAGCACCAGTTTGGGGGGCTGGGTTGGTGCGGAAGCTTTCTTT. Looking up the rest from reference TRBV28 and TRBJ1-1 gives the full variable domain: DVKVTQSSRYLVKRTGEKVFLECVQDMDHENMFWYRQDPGLGLRLIYFSYDVKMKEKGDIPEGYSVSREKKERFSLILESASTNQTSMYLCASTSLGGWVGAEAFFGQGTRLTVV.

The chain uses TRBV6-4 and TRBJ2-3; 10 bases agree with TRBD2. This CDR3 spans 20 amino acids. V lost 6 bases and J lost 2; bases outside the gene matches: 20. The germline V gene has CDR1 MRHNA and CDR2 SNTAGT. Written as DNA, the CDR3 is TGTGCCAGCAGCATCAAACCGCCCCTCCTAGCGGGAGTATACACAGATACGCAGTATTTT. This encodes CASSIKPPLLAGVYTDTQYF.

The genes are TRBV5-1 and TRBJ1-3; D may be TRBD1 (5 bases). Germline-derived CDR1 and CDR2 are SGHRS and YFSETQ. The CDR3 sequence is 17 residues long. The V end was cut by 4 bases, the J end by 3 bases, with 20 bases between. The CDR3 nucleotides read TGCGCCAGCAGCCCTCGGGACCGAACGCGGGGTGGAAACACCATATATTTT. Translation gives CASSPRDRTRGGNTIYF.

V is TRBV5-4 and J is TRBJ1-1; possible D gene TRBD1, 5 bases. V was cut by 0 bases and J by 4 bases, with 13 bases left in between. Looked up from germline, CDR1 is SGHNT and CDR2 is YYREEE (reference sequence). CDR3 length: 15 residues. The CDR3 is CASSLAGGMGTEAFF. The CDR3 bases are TGTGCCAGCAGCTTGGCCGGGGGGATGGGCACTGAAGCTTTCTTT.

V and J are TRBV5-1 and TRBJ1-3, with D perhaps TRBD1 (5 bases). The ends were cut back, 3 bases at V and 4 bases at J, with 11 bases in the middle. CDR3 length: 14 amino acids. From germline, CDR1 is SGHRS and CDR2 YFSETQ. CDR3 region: CASSSGTAGNTIYF. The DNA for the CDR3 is TGCGCCAGCAGCTCCGGGACTGCCGGAAACACCATATATTTT.

CDR3 sequence reads: CASSLPGDYEQYF. CDR3 nucleotides: TGTGCCAGCAGCTTGCCAGGGGACTACGAGCAGTACTTC. This chain uses TRBV5-4 with TRBJ2-7; the D gene is possibly TRBD1 (6 bases). The length of the CDR3 is 13 residues. Trimming shortened V by 1 base and J by 3 bases, and 8 bases separated the two germline ends. Looked up from germline, CDR1 is SGHNT and CDR2 is YYREEE (reference sequence).

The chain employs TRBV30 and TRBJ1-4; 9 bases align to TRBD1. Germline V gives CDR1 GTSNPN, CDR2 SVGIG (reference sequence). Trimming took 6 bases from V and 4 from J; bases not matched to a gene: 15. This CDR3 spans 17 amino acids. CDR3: CACRSTGDRGGNEKLFF. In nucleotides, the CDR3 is TGTGCCTGCCGGTCGACCGGTGACAGGGGGGGTAATGAAAAACTGTTTTTT. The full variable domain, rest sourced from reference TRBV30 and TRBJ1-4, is SQTIHQWPATLVQPVGSPLSLECTVEGTSNPNLYWYRQAAGRGLQLLFYSVGIGQISSEVPQNLSASRPQDRQFILSSKKLLLSDSGFYLCACRSTGDRGGNEKLFFGSGTQLSVL.

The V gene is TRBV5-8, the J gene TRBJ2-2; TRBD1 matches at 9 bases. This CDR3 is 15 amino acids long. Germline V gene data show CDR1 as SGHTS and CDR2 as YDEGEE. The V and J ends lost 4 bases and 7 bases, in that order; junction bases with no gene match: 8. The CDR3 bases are TGTGCCAGCAGCCTAACCGGGACAGGGATCGGGGAGCTGTTTTTT. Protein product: CASSLTGTGIGELFF.

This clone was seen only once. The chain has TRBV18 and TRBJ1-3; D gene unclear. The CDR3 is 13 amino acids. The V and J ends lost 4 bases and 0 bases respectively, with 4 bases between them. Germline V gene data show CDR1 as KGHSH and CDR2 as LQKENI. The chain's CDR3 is CASSRGSGNTIYF. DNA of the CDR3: TGTGCCAGCTCACGAGGCTCTGGAAACACCATATATTTT.